This T cell receptor beta chain stems from a study of cytomegalovirus exposure and HLA in healthy donors (dated by TCRdb to 2016 to 2017). Notes on the research overall: An earlier analysis of some 600 of the donors reported about 280 Gb of sequence data and 117 million unique TCR beta sequences obtained from some 170 million T cells. A few DR-DQ haplotypes were handled as single units for association and clustering because linkage in the cohort was strong. Roughly 300 gigabases of sequencing data and 80 million or so unique TCR sequences were included in an early release covering 550 to 650 HLA-typed donors. The number of donors typed differed by locus, with roughly 620-630 for A, B, C, DRB1 and DQB1, 522 for DQA1, approximately 570 for DPA1, and around 460 for DPB1. In an earlier analysis of 550 to 700 of the donors, high-throughput TCR beta sequencing was used to judge whether each TCR beta V gene segment behaved as functional or pseudogenic. The later analysis used no new phenotypic data to find candidate immune exposures, relying instead on TCR beta sequences and their occurrence across donors. Of the 300 to 500 genotyped donors, roughly 80% were placed in the genetic ancestry cluster associated with self-reported Caucasian donors. Along with the roughly 670-subject first cohort, a separate validation cohort of over 90 different subjects was used. The aim of the study was to test whether cataloging public T cell receptors could identify signatures of past pathogen exposure. To predict cytomegalovirus infection status, the study brought together high-throughput TCR immunosequencing, statistical association of individual TCRs with disease status, and machine learning. Every repertoire in the discovery cohort had been generated on one and the same sequencing platform. A later analysis re-analyzed previously published TCR beta repertoires from 600 to 850 donors and added high-resolution HLA genotyping to study TCR occurrence patterns. Both class I and class II loci were covered by HLA typing, at four-digit resolution. Alongside the repertoire data, information on donor age, sex, ethnicity and CMV serostatus was compiled. A later genetic analysis took genome-wide SNP genotypes for about three fifths of the 666 donors and used that subset as a discovery cohort. Among over 350 genotyped donors of the cohort, an average of 235,054 unique TCR beta nucleotide sequences were sequenced per donor, around 18% of them non-productive. Using immunosequencing, the study profiled T cell repertoires from 500 to 800 subjects and related those repertoires to cytomegalovirus serostatus.

The CDR3 sequence holds 14 residues, the cysteine and phenylalanine included. CDR3 DNA is the only sequence kept; it has 42 bases, read in frame from the first base. CDR1 and CDR2, per the germline V gene, are SGHDT and YYEEEE. Deletion took 4 bases off V and 2 bases off J, with a span of 12 bases between the germline ends. Receptor amplification or capture employed the immunoSEQ multiplex PCR assay. For the multiplex PCR, a mixture combining 60 forward primers for TCR Vbeta segments and 13 reverse primers for TCR Jbeta segments was used. The CDR3 region of rearranged TCR beta genes was amplified from genomic DNA with a multiplex PCR assay. On the Illumina HiSeq System, the amplified TCR beta libraries were sequenced as 87-base-pair reads. For the original study's pipeline: In a later analysis, approximately 74 million unique TCR beta chains were counted across the 500 to 850 repertoires, and approximately 9.9 million of these chains were shared by at least two donors. A nearest-neighbor algorithm error-corrected the raw reads and collapsed the reads into unique sequences, merging closely related sequences to remove PCR and sequencing errors. V, D and J gene segments were assigned by aligning CDR3 sequences to IMGT reference sequences. For a sequence to be retained, a match of at least six nucleotides to both a V gene segment and a J gene segment was required. A rearrangement was called productive if the CDR3 had no stop codons and remained in frame with V and J, and every other rearrangement was called non-productive. Following IMGT convention, CDR3 was defined as the stretch from the second conserved V-encoded cysteine up to the conserved J-encoded phenylalanine. The earlier analysis of a few hundred of the donors excluded sequences that lacked an unambiguous match to a single V gene segment. In an earlier analysis of around 590 of the donors, a V segment was called functional when productive rearrangements were above 56.7%, and segregating when the standard deviation between donors exceeded 5%. A statistical classification framework was developed to diagnose cytomegalovirus status using the catalog of TCR beta chain sequences. In a later analysis, TCR nucleotide sequences were compared against IMGT/GENE-DB human TR gene sequences so that V and J genes could be assigned. Using the TCRdist pipeline, a later analysis assigned CDR3 sequences along with most-parsimonious VDJ recombination scenarios. A later analysis defined each TCR beta chain by its CDR3 amino acid sequence plus V-gene family, and excluded reads lacking a unique V-gene family. In a later analysis, 550 to 650 highly shared, low-generation-probability nucleotide sequences were removed to address suspected cross-contamination and a sequencing artifact. A later analysis calculated a clonal expansion index for each public chain from normalized within-repertoire ranks of inferred template counts. A later analysis computed generation probabilities with a VDJ recombination model fitted to out-of-frame rearrangements, and checked the results against IGoR. In a later analysis, TCR-TCR, TCR-HLA and TCR-CMV co-occurrence was scored with hypergeometric tests, and a repertoire-size bias correction was applied to TCR pairs. False discovery rates were estimated in a later analysis by permuting HLA or CMV assignments 20 times. In a later analysis, co-occurring TCRs were grouped using DBSCAN, with TCRdist sequence similarity added in when clustering inside HLA-allele-positive subsets. Repertoires with fewer than 30,000 or more than 120,000 public chains were left out of co-occurrence clustering, as were about 5 repertoires with anomalous nucleotide sharing. Here the immuneACCESS table is served through TCRdb, limited to in-frame sequences with V and J called. Missing clones are a known gap in these copies; in checked studies unresolved V genes cover under half, and the rest lacks a known reason. V and J calls and clone size are those listed in that table; D and trimming were worked out from the DNA. For this sample there are about 82,000 clones; 10% appear just once. 24% of the sample belongs to the ten largest clones.

The cohort consisted of 600 to 700 healthy bone marrow donors. At the time of sampling, every cohort member was nominally healthy, though immune exposures that went unrecorded were likely present. The donor was CMV seropositive and was included in the group of 250 to 350 seropositive cohort members. Every donor gave a peripheral blood sample, and the peripheral blood mononuclear cells from that sample were used for TCR beta sequencing. Genomic DNA extraction from the blood cell samples was performed with the Qiagen DNeasy Blood Extraction Kit. This clone came up a few times. Its antigen is unknown. Base qualities are not recorded, but no much larger clone differs from it by a single base. Study-level results and caveats: Because HLA typing was unavailable for some donors at each locus, only the typed subset was used in association tests. Three of the identified cytomegalovirus-associated TCR beta chains were confirmed in vitro to be specific for cytomegalovirus antigens. Specific HLA alleles were associated with 15,000 to 20,000 TCR beta sequences at a false discovery rate of 0.05 in a later analysis. A later analysis found that HLA-associated TCR beta chains were more clonally expanded and had lower generation probabilities than equally common non-associated chains. Cytomegalovirus status was reported to be diagnosed by the classifier with high specificity and sensitivity in both the original and validation cohorts. It was suggested by the authors that the approach could potentially be generalized to other disease states and immunological phenotypes. Several of the top co-occurrence clusters appeared to be linked to parvovirus B19, influenza, CMV and Epstein-Barr virus, according to a later analysis. Presence/absence analyses assumed roughly uniform sequencing depth across donors, an assumption that may not hold. Compared with the roughly 670-donor mean, donors in an Asian-associated ancestry cluster had fewer N-insertions in productive TCRs, according to a later genetic analysis. The earlier analysis of 587 of the donors excluded roughly 17 rarely observed V segments, including chromosome 9 orphons, because counts were too low. When HLA alleles, especially DR and DQ, strongly co-occurred, attributing TCR associations to individual alleles was difficult. A cluster of highly shared sequence variants was judged likely to be a technical artifact of the sequencing pipeline. A later genetic analysis associated a missense DCLRE1C variant with V-gene and J-gene trimming of TCR beta chains, and an independent cohort replicated the association. Correlated functional status among segregating V segments might be attributable to linkage disequilibrium, but an unknown experimental factor could not be ruled out. For the cohort, immune exposure information was limited to CMV serostatus. Most TCR sequences were observed very rarely across donors, whereas some public TCRs were present in many individuals. Only TCR beta chains were sequenced in this cohort, and the absence of alpha or paired-chain data limited detectable features. Broadly in line with IMGT annotations, most TCR beta V segments showed up in productive rearrangements about 87% or about 30% of the time in an earlier analysis of 587 of the donors. The 87-base-pair reads could not distinguish some IMGT-functional V segments, including TRBV6-2 and TRBV6-3, so those segments were excluded. In the study, 150 to 200 TCR beta chains were listed as associated with cytomegalovirus. In a later analysis, TCR association rates were found to vary across HLA loci, with the most associated TCRs seen for DRB1 alleles and the fewest for HLA-C alleles. A further reported finding was that TCR beta sequences accurately predicted the HLA-A and HLA-B alleles for most subjects in the first cohort. According to a later analysis, most CMV-associated TCR beta chains appeared to be HLA-restricted, and the HLA associations seemed to be driven largely by CMV exposure.

Sequences were obtained from PBMCs. This TCR was recovered from a man aged 55 to 70 in good health and CMV-seropositive. The chain joins TRBV5-6 to TRBJ2-5; no confident D gene assignment can be made. The encoded CDR3 is CASSRRVGQETQYF. The nucleotide sequence is TGTGCCAGCAGCCGTCGGGTTGGGCAAGAGACCCAGTACTTC.